The rows below give T cell receptor beta chains drawn from one sample of a study of graft-versus-host responses after intestinal transplantation. This table comes from immunoSEQ multiplex PCR, and its TCRdb copy is limited to in-frame clones, with some not included. The sample consists of about 41,000 clones, about 95% of them appearing once. The antigens these receptors bind are not known. The sample was unstimulated CD8+ T cells sorted from spleen or lymph node cells, taken before transplant. These receptors were obtained from a human donor who was the organ donor for an intestinal transplant. The CDR3 runs from the conserved cysteine through the conserved F or W. Fields, in order: clone size, V gene, J gene, CDR3 protein. The size of a clone is reported for some rows only, either as once, few or many, or as a class for expanded clones.

>-|TRBV29-1|TRBJ2-1
CSVPGTSASEQFF
>-|TRBV5-5|TRBJ2-7
CASSLGQHSEQYF
>-|TRBV18|TRBJ2-2
CASSQPRRDRVDTGELFF
>-|TRBV5-5|TRBJ1-2
CASSLAGQPMGYTF
>once|TRBV4-1|TRBJ1-2
CASSQDLPDRPNYGYTF
>-|TRBV5-6|TRBJ2-1
CASSLFRLAGAYNEQFF
>-|TRBV18|TRBJ1-1
CASSQPTGGNTEAFF
>-|TRBV25-1|TRBJ2-5
CASSELGSETQYF
>medium-sized|TRBV4-1|TRBJ2-7
CASSQDNSPTYEQYF
>-|TRBV11-2|TRBJ2-5
CASSLHIWQGTETQYF
>once|TRBV9|TRBJ1-1
CASSVGGRTEAFF
>-|TRBV7-9|TRBJ2-7
CASSFAGGEQYF
>-|TRBV13|TRBJ1-3
CASSYGSISGNTIYF
>-|TRBV19|TRBJ2-2
CASTNTGELFF
>-|TRBV4-3|TRBJ1-1
CASSQGLGGVDTEAFF
>-|TRBV7-3|TRBJ2-1
CASSYNEQFF
>-|TRBV5-1|TRBJ1-3
CASSLGQLLPGNTIYF
>-|TRBV5-8|TRBJ2-1
CASSLGPLGGEQFF
>-|TRBV12-5|TRBJ2-3
CACSLAGDCTDTQYF
>once|TRBV4-1|TRBJ1-4
CASSPDSLYEKLFF
>-|TRBV7-6|TRBJ1-2
CASSFDPGTALTNGYTF
>-|TRBV27|TRBJ1-5
CASSLSMGGPSNQPQHF
>-|TRBV4-1|TRBJ2-1
CASSQVVVSMANEQFF
>-|TRBV9|TRBJ1-2
CASSVAYGGYGYTF
>-|TRBV27|TRBJ2-1
CASSLGSSYNEQFF
>-|TRBV5-4|TRBJ1-2
CASSLGDYGYTF